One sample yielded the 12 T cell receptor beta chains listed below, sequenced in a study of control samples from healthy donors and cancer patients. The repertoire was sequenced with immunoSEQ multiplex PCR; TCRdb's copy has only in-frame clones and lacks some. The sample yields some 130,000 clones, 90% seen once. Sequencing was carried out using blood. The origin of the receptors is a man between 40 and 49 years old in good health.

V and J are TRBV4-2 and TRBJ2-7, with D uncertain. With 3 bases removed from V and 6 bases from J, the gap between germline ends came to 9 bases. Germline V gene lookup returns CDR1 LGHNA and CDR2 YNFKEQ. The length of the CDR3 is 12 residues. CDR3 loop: CASSHPMGEQYF. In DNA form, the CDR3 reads TGTGCCAGCAGCCACCCCATGGGCGAGCAGTACTTC.

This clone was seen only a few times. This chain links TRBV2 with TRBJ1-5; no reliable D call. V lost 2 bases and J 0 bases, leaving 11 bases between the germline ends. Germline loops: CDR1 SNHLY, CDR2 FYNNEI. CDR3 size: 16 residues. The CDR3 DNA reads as TGTGCCAGCAGTGAACGGAAGGGCCTTAGCAATCAGCCCCAGCATTTT. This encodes CASSERKGLSNQPQHF.

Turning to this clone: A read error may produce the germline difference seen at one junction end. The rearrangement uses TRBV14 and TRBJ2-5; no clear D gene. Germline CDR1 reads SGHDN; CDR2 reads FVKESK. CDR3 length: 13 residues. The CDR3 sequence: CASNGVVLETQYF. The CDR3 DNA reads TGTGCGAGCAATGGTGTGGTGCTGGAGACCCAGTACTTC.

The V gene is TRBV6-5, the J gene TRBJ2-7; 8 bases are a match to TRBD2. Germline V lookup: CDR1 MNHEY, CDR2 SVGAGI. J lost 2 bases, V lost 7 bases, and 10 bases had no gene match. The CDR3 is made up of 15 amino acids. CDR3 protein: CASTGRGGSTYEQYF. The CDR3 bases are TGTGCCAGCACAGGTCGGGGGGGTTCGACCTACGAGCAGTACTTC.

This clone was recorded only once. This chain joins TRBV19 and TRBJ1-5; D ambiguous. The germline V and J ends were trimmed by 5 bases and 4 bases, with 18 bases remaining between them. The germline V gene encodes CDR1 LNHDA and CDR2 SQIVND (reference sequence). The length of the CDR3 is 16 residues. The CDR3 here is CASSSTWVARNQPQHF. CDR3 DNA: TGTGCCAGTAGTTCTACATGGGTGGCCCGAAATCAGCCCCAGCATTTT.

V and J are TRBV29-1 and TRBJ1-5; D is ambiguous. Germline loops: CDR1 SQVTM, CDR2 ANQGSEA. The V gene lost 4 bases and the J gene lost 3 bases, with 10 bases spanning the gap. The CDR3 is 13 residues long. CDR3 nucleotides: TGCAGCGTTGGGACCTTCGCCAATCAGCCCCAGCATTTT. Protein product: CSVGTFANQPQHF.

The CDR3 DNA reads TGTGCCTGGAGCGCCCAGGGACTAGCGGGCTCTAAGCAGTTCTTC. It yields the protein CAWSAQGLAGSKQFF. This chain connects TRBV30 to TRBJ2-1; 12 nucleotides align to TRBD2. Unmatched junction bases numbered 11, after V lost 3 bases and J lost 11 bases. Germline V gene sequence: CDR1 GTSNPN, CDR2 SVGIG (reference sequence). CDR3 length: 15 amino acids. Together with reference TRBV30 and TRBJ2-1, the CDR3 gives the full variable domain: SQTIHQWPATLVQPVGSPLSLECTVEGTSNPNLYWYRQAAGRGLQLLFYSVGIGQISSEVPQNLSASRPQDRQFILSSKKLLLSDSGFYLCAWSAQGLAGSKQFFGPGTRLTVL.

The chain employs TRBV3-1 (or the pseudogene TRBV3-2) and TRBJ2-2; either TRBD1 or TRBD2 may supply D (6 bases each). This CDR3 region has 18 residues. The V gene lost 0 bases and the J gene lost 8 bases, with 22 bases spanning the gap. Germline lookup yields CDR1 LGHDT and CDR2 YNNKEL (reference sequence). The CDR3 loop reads CASSQDREGGGFYGELFF. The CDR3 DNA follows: TGTGCCAGCAGCCAAGATCGAGAGGGGGGAGGTTTTTATGGGGAGCTGTTTTTT.

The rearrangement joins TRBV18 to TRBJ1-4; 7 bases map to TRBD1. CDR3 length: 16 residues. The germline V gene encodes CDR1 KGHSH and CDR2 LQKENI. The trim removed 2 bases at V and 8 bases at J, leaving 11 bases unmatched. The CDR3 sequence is CASSPRSGQGGEKLFF. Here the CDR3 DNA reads TGTGCCAGCTCACCAAGGTCGGGCCAGGGGGGAGAAAAACTGTTTTTT. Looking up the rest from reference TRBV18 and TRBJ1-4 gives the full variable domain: NAGVMQNPRHLVRRRGQEARLRCSPMKGHSHVYWYRQLPEEGLKFMVYLQKENIIDESGMPKERFSAEFPKEGPSILRIQQVVRGDSAAYFCASSPRSGQGGEKLFFGSGTQLSVL.

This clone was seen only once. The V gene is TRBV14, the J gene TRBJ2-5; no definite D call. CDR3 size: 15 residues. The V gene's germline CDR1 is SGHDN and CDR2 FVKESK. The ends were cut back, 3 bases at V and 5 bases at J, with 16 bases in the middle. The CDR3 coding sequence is TGTGCCAGCAGCCATAGGGTCGGCATCTTCGAGACCCAGTACTTC. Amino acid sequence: CASSHRVGIFETQYF. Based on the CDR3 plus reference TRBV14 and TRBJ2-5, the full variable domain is EAGVTQFPSHSVIEKGQTVTLRCDPISGHDNLYWYRRVMGKEIKFLLHFVKESKQDESGMPNNRFLAERTGGTYSTLKVQPAELEDSGVYFCASSHRVGIFETQYFGPGTRLLVL.

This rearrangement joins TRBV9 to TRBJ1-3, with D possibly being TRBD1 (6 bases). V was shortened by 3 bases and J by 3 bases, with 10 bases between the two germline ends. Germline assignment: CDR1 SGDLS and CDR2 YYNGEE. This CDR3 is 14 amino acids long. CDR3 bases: TGTGCCAGCAGCGGCTACAGGGATGGAAACACCATATATTTT. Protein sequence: CASSGYRDGNTIYF.

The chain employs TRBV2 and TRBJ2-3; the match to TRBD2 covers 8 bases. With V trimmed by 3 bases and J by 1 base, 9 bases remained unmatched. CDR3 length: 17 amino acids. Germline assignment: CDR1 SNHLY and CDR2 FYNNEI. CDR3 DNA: TGTGCCAGCAGTGATGGGATTCGGCGGGGGGGCACAGATACGCAGTATTTT. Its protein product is CASSDGIRRGGTDTQYF.